A selection of T cell receptor beta chains follows, all from one sample in a study of blood T cell repertoires in COVID-19. Data came from immunoSEQ multiplex PCR; TCRdb stores just in-frame clones and leaves some out. The repertoire consists of about 120,000 clones, with 70% to 85% occurring once and the leading ten covering 7.5%. Specimen: peripheral blood. The source is a man aged 65 to 85 with active or convalescent COVID-19. Each CDR3 is given with its conserved first and last residue. Fields, in order: J gene, V gene, clone size, D gene, CDR3 DNA, CDR3 protein. D genes are given only for firm matches. The size entry is marked missing in some rows and otherwise reads once, few, many or a size class.

J gene: TRBJ2-2
V gene: TRBV5-1
clone size: .
D gene: .
CDR3 DNA: TGCGCCAGCAGCTTGATGGGAGAGCCCGGGGAGCTGTTTTTT
CDR3 protein: CASSLMGEPGELFF

J gene: TRBJ2-7
V gene: TRBV30
clone size: .
D gene: TRBD1
CDR3 DNA: TGTGCCTGGAGTGTATCTAGTATTTGGTATACCAACCGAGGGACAGCCGATTCCTACGAGCAGTACTTC
CDR3 protein: CAWSVSSIWYTNRGTADSYEQYF

J gene: TRBJ2-5
V gene: TRBV10-2
clone size: .
D gene: TRBD2
CDR3 DNA: TGCGCCAGCAGTACTAGCGGGGGAGAGACCCAGTACTTC
CDR3 protein: CASSTSGGETQYF

J gene: TRBJ2-5
V gene: TRBV5-4
clone size: .
D gene: TRBD2
CDR3 DNA: TGTGCCAGCAGCTCCAATAGAGGACTAGCAACACAGGAGACCCAGTACTTC
CDR3 protein: CASSSNRGLATQETQYF

J gene: TRBJ2-3
V gene: TRBV4-3
clone size: .
D gene: TRBD2
CDR3 DNA: TGCGCCAGCAGCCGACGACTCGATAGCGGGAGCACAGATACGCAGTATTTT
CDR3 protein: CASSRRLDSGSTDTQYF

J gene: TRBJ1-5
V gene: TRBV7-8
clone size: .
D gene: .
CDR3 DNA: TGTGCCAGCAGCTTAGGCTCCTATAGCAATCAGCCCCAGCATTTT
CDR3 protein: CASSLGSYSNQPQHF

J gene: TRBJ1-6
V gene: TRBV28
clone size: .
D gene: TRBD1
CDR3 DNA: TGTGCCAGCAGTTTACAATTGGGACAGGGAGGATCCTTAAGTAATTCACCCCTCCACTTT
CDR3 protein: CASSLQLGQGGSLSNSPLHF

J gene: TRBJ1-1
V gene: TRBV7-2
clone size: .
D gene: .
CDR3 DNA: TGTGCCAGCAGCTTAGGAAGTGGGGGCCTGAACACTGAAGCTTTCTTT
CDR3 protein: CASSLGSGGLNTEAFF

J gene: TRBJ1-1
V gene: TRBV28
clone size: few
D gene: .
CDR3 DNA: TGTGCCAGCAGTCTCAACCCTGGCGGGAGAGAAGCTTTCTTT
CDR3 protein: CASSLNPGGREAFF

J gene: TRBJ1-5
V gene: TRBV27
clone size: once
D gene: .
CDR3 DNA: TGTGCCAGCAGTTTTTCCGGGAATAATCAGCCCCAGCATTTT
CDR3 protein: CASSFSGNNQPQHF

J gene: TRBJ1-2
V gene: TRBV7-9
clone size: .
D gene: .
CDR3 DNA: TGTGCCAGCAGCCAAGGGCGGGGGTATGGTGGCTACACCTTC
CDR3 protein: CASSQGRGYGGYTF

J gene: TRBJ2-4
V gene: TRBV28
clone size: .
D gene: TRBD2
CDR3 DNA: TGTGCCAGCAGCAGAGAGACTAGCGGGCGAGGGAACTTCGACCTCAAAAACATTCAGTACTTC
CDR3 protein: CASSRETSGRGNFDLKNIQYF

J gene: TRBJ2-2
V gene: TRBV2
clone size: .
D gene: .
CDR3 DNA: TGTGCCAGCAGTGAGGGGGCAGGAAGGAACACCGGGGAGCTGTTTTTT
CDR3 protein: CASSEGAGRNTGELFF

J gene: TRBJ2-3
V gene: TRBV4-1
clone size: .
D gene: .
CDR3 DNA: TGCGCCAGCAGCTATAGTGGGGGGGCGCCGGCTGATACGCAGTATTTT
CDR3 protein: CASSYSGGAPADTQYF

J gene: TRBJ2-7
V gene: TRBV6-5
clone size: .
D gene: .
CDR3 DNA: TGTGCCAGCAGGTCACGAGACAGCCTGGTAGGTGAGCAGTACTTC
CDR3 protein: CASRSRDSLVGEQYF

J gene: TRBJ2-2
V gene: TRBV18
clone size: .
D gene: TRBD1
CDR3 DNA: TGTGCCAGCTCATCTAACAGACAGGGCCCCCCGAACACCGGGGAGCTGTTTTTT
CDR3 protein: CASSSNRQGPPNTGELFF

J gene: TRBJ2-2
V gene: TRBV11-3
clone size: .
D gene: .
CDR3 DNA: TGTGCCAGCAGCTTCACCGGGGCCGGGGAGCTGTTTTTT
CDR3 protein: CASSFTGAGELFF

J gene: TRBJ2-5
V gene: TRBV7-9
clone size: few
D gene: .
CDR3 DNA: TGTGCCAGCAGCTTAGCACAGGGACGGGGAGAGACCCAGTACTTC
CDR3 protein: CASSLAQGRGETQYF

J gene: TRBJ2-1
V gene: TRBV14
clone size: .
D gene: .
CDR3 DNA: TGTGCCAGCAGCCAAGATTTCCTGCCGGGAGAGCAGTTCTTC
CDR3 protein: CASSQDFLPGEQFF

J gene: TRBJ2-1
V gene: TRBV6-5
clone size: once
D gene: TRBD2
CDR3 DNA: TGTGCCAGCAGTTACTCGGCTAGCGGGGGTGAGCAGTTCTTC
CDR3 protein: CASSYSASGGEQFF

J gene: TRBJ2-3
V gene: TRBV27
clone size: .
D gene: .
CDR3 DNA: TGTGCCAGCAGTGGTTGGGCAGGGGGCACAGATACGCAGTATTTT
CDR3 protein: CASSGWAGGTDTQYF

J gene: TRBJ1-1
V gene: TRBV18
clone size: .
D gene: TRBD1
CDR3 DNA: TGTGCCAGCTCACCACCGGACAGGGTCAACACTGAAGCTTTCTTT
CDR3 protein: CASSPPDRVNTEAFF

J gene: TRBJ1-1
V gene: TRBV6-2/TRBV6-3
clone size: .
D gene: .
CDR3 DNA: TGTGCCAGCAGTTATCTCACGAGAAACACTGAAGCTTTCTTT
CDR3 protein: CASSYLTRNTEAFF

J gene: TRBJ1-6
V gene: TRBV7-8
clone size: .
D gene: .
CDR3 DNA: TGTGCCAGCAGCGCACCGGGACAAGGAAATTCACCCCTCCACTTT
CDR3 protein: CASSAPGQGNSPLHF

J gene: TRBJ1-2
V gene: TRBV7-9
clone size: .
D gene: TRBD1
CDR3 DNA: TGTGCCAGCAGCTTAGAGGGGGCGCTGAGTGGCTACACCTTC
CDR3 protein: CASSLEGALSGYTF

J gene: TRBJ2-7
V gene: TRBV7-2
clone size: .
D gene: TRBD2
CDR3 DNA: TGTGCCAGCAGCTTAGTCCCCCGGGGGGTCGAGCAGTACTTC
CDR3 protein: CASSLVPRGVEQYF

J gene: TRBJ1-4
V gene: TRBV7-8
clone size: .
D gene: TRBD1
CDR3 DNA: TGTGCCAGCAGCCCGCGGGACAGGGGAAGGGAAAAACTGTTTTTT
CDR3 protein: CASSPRDRGREKLFF

J gene: TRBJ1-2
V gene: TRBV4-3
clone size: .
D gene: .
CDR3 DNA: TGCGCCAGCAGCCAAGCTACTTCTAACTATGGCTACACCTTC
CDR3 protein: CASSQATSNYGYTF

J gene: TRBJ1-4
V gene: TRBV7-9
clone size: .
D gene: .
CDR3 DNA: TGTGCCAGCAGCAGTGGACAGTATAATGAAAAACTGTTTTTT
CDR3 protein: CASSSGQYNEKLFF

J gene: TRBJ2-7
V gene: TRBV18
clone size: .
D gene: TRBD1
CDR3 DNA: TGTGCCAGCTCCCTGGGACAGGTCCACTCCTACGAGCAGTACTTC
CDR3 protein: CASSLGQVHSYEQYF

J gene: TRBJ1-3
V gene: TRBV4-2
clone size: .
D gene: .
CDR3 DNA: TGTGCCAGCAGCCAAAATACCAGAGGATCTGGAAACACCATATATTTT
CDR3 protein: CASSQNTRGSGNTIYF

J gene: TRBJ2-1
V gene: TRBV12-5
clone size: .
D gene: TRBD1
CDR3 DNA: TGTGCTAGCCTCCGACAGGGCTACAATGAGCAGTTCTTC
CDR3 protein: CASLRQGYNEQFF

J gene: TRBJ2-7
V gene: TRBV19
clone size: .
D gene: .
CDR3 DNA: TGTGCCAGTAGTGCTCTAGATAGGTCCTACGAGCAGTACTTC
CDR3 protein: CASSALDRSYEQYF

J gene: TRBJ1-2
V gene: TRBV7-2
clone size: .
D gene: .
CDR3 DNA: TGTGCCAGCAGCCCGGGTCTCTATGGCTACACCTTC
CDR3 protein: CASSPGLYGYTF

J gene: TRBJ2-7
V gene: TRBV7-2
clone size: .
D gene: TRBD2
CDR3 DNA: TGTGCCAGCAGCTTTGGACTAGCGGGGTACTACGAGCAGTACTTC
CDR3 protein: CASSFGLAGYYEQYF

J gene: TRBJ2-7
V gene: TRBV7-2
clone size: .
D gene: .
CDR3 DNA: TGTGCCAGCAGCTTAGATCAGGGCGGGGTCGGGTACGAGCAGTACTTC
CDR3 protein: CASSLDQGGVGYEQYF

J gene: TRBJ1-5
V gene: TRBV4-2
clone size: few
D gene: TRBD1
CDR3 DNA: TGTGCCAGCAGCCAGACAGGGGGAAATCAGCCCCAGCATTTT
CDR3 protein: CASSQTGGNQPQHF

J gene: TRBJ1-4
V gene: TRBV28
clone size: .
D gene: .
CDR3 DNA: TGTGCCAGCAGTTTCAGGGACTGGAGGAATGAAAAACTGTTTTTT
CDR3 protein: CASSFRDWRNEKLFF

J gene: TRBJ2-1
V gene: TRBV7-2
clone size: .
D gene: TRBD2
CDR3 DNA: TGTGCCAGCAGCTTATTGGGGGGGAGCTCCTACAATGAGCAGTTCTTC
CDR3 protein: CASSLLGGSSYNEQFF

J gene: TRBJ2-3
V gene: TRBV6-1
clone size: .
D gene: TRBD2
CDR3 DNA: TGTGCCAGCAGTGAAAGAGCGGGAGCAACAGATACGCAGTATTTT
CDR3 protein: CASSERAGATDTQYF

J gene: TRBJ1-2
V gene: TRBV5-5
clone size: .
D gene: TRBD1
CDR3 DNA: TGTGCCAGCAGCTGGGACAGCGGGGGCTATGGCTACACCTTC
CDR3 protein: CASSWDSGGYGYTF

J gene: TRBJ2-7
V gene: TRBV6-5
clone size: few
D gene: TRBD2
CDR3 DNA: TGTGCCAGCTCTACTAGCGGGGGACCCGGGTACTTC
CDR3 protein: CASSTSGGPGYF

J gene: TRBJ1-1
V gene: TRBV18
clone size: few
D gene: TRBD1
CDR3 DNA: TGTGCCAGCTCACCCCGGGGGACAGCTCAGGAAGCTTTCTTT
CDR3 protein: CASSPRGTAQEAFF

J gene: TRBJ2-2
V gene: TRBV9
clone size: .
D gene: .
CDR3 DNA: TGTGCCAGCAGCGCCGACACTTTTGGGGAGCTGTTTTTT
CDR3 protein: CASSADTFGELFF

J gene: TRBJ1-4
V gene: TRBV5-1
clone size: .
D gene: .
CDR3 DNA: TGCGCCAGCAGCTTGGGAGGGAATCCTAATGAAAAACTGTTTTTT
CDR3 protein: CASSLGGNPNEKLFF

J gene: TRBJ1-1
V gene: TRBV4-1
clone size: .
D gene: .
CDR3 DNA: TGCGCCAGCAGCCAAGTCTCGACGGACATGAACACTGAAGCTTTCTTT
CDR3 protein: CASSQVSTDMNTEAFF